This is a list of T cell receptor beta chains from one sample in a study of blood T cell repertoires in COVID-19. Repertoires were generated with immunoSEQ multiplex PCR, while TCRdb's copy carries only in-frame clones and drops some. The data show 200,000 to 300,000 clones, with 88% seen just once and roughly 2.3% held by the top ten. The sequenced sample consisted of PBMCs or T cells enriched from blood (not recorded which). Source of these receptors: a woman between 40 and 55 years old with acute COVID-19. Each CDR3 is given without its conserved first and last residue. A D gene is named only where the DNA matches it firmly.

v_call	d_call	j_call	cdr3_aa
TRBV10-1	TRBD1	TRBJ1-6	ASSDGDRGYSPLH
TRBV21-1	NA	TRBJ1-2	ASSPKGRGLNYGYT
TRBV9	TRBD1	TRBJ1-2	ASSEGRGQGDYGYT
TRBV7-9	NA	TRBJ1-2	ASSLAGSDGGYT
TRBV11-2	NA	TRBJ1-2	ASSTEGQPNYGYT
TRBV19	TRBD1	TRBJ2-3	ASSIGQGDTDTQY
TRBV11-2	NA	TRBJ1-5	ASSLVRDQPQH
TRBV7-2	TRBD2	TRBJ2-3	ASSLVRTRDVDTQY
TRBV18	TRBD1	TRBJ1-5	ASSPGTGVLGQPQH
TRBV14	TRBD2	TRBJ2-3	ASSQDSGVRPDTQY
TRBV30	TRBD1	TRBJ1-1	AWSPSRRGQGGTEAF
TRBV30	NA	TRBJ1-1	AWGPGTPNTEAF
TRBV3-1/TRBV3-2	TRBD2	TRBJ2-3	ASSQGGRAADTQY
TRBV7-6	NA	TRBJ1-6	ASSFSPGLYNSPLH
TRBV9	NA	TRBJ1-1	ASSAPQTQNTEAF
TRBV5-1	TRBD2	TRBJ2-1	ASSLDGRAGEQF
TRBV6-5	TRBD1	TRBJ2-7	ASSPPTGGTYEQY
TRBV24-1	TRBD1	TRBJ1-1	ATAGDRNTEAF
TRBV3-1/TRBV3-2	NA	TRBJ1-6	ASSQMTALH
TRBV4-3	TRBD1	TRBJ2-3	ASSLEGANSDTQY
TRBV19	TRBD1	TRBJ1-1	ASSPRTGRLAF
TRBV4-1	NA	TRBJ1-4	ASSPPGSVNEKLF
TRBV6-2/TRBV6-3	NA	TRBJ1-2	ASSDLDAGNQYGYT
TRBV7-9	NA	TRBJ1-1	ASSLAGHLNTEAF
TRBV18	NA	TRBJ1-6	ASSPVVGQGLNNSPLH
TRBV5-1	TRBD1	TRBJ1-2	ASSSGTGVGYT
TRBV24-1	NA	TRBJ2-3	ATSKRGSPDTQY
TRBV30	NA	TRBJ2-3	AWSVASPSTDTQY
TRBV9	TRBD1	TRBJ1-2	ASSVATRDSHFYGYT
TRBV2	TRBD2	TRBJ2-7	ASSTSGGSSYEQY
TRBV5-1	TRBD1	TRBJ2-5	ASSLPDRVETQY
TRBV19	NA	TRBJ1-3	ASDGSNKPSGNTIY
TRBV7-2	NA	TRBJ1-5	ASSLEPVWNQPQH
TRBV9	TRBD1	TRBJ1-2	ASSVAGTGISGYT
TRBV18	TRBD2	TRBJ2-1	ASSPVTSGINEQF
TRBV14	TRBD1	TRBJ1-4	ASRRLTGDNEKLF
TRBV9	TRBD2	TRBJ2-1	ASSLSRLAGTYNEQF
TRBV5-6	TRBD2	TRBJ2-3	ASSSGRWTSGRDVDTQY
TRBV5-1	NA	TRBJ1-1	ASSSDRPNTEAF
TRBV11-2	TRBD1	TRBJ1-2	ASSLVPGGNYGYT
TRBV6-5	NA	TRBJ2-4	ASSPLSENIQY
TRBV27	NA	TRBJ1-3	ASSSFSGNTIY
TRBV11-3	NA	TRBJ1-1	ASSSPGQGGGRAF
TRBV12-5	NA	TRBJ2-2	ASDLGGHGELF
TRBV5-1	TRBD2	TRBJ2-1	ASSLGLAGRLYNEQF
TRBV24-1	NA	TRBJ2-1	ATSGTETYNEQF
TRBV18	TRBD1	TRBJ1-2	ASSPDGQAYGYT
TRBV3-1/TRBV3-2	NA	TRBJ2-6	ASSQDTSSSGANVLT
TRBV19	NA	TRBJ1-2	ASSILQNYGYT
TRBV18	NA	TRBJ2-1	ASSPLASTNEQF
TRBV4-3	NA	TRBJ2-5	ASSQDFSRGGGETQY
TRBV4-3	TRBD1	TRBJ1-1	ASSLTGGAEAF
TRBV9	NA	TRBJ1-1	ASSVGQLNTEAF
TRBV19	NA	TRBJ1-2	ASSVQRVGDYGYT
TRBV7-2	NA	TRBJ2-3	ASSPQVGDTQY
TRBV7-9	NA	TRBJ2-1	ASSLAVTYNEQF
TRBV7-2	TRBD1	TRBJ1-5	ASSLVQDRGNQPQH